A selection of T cell receptor beta chains follows, all from one sample in a study of memory CD4+ T cells and cytomegalovirus serostatus. Assay used: immunoSEQ multiplex PCR; TCRdb lists only in-frame clones, some missing. The sample lists about 54,000 clones; 70% to 75% were seen once. The sequenced sample was memory CD4+ T cells from blood. The receptors here all came from an adult in good health and CMV-seropositive. Each CDR3 is given with its conserved first and last residue. D genes are given only for firm matches. Clone sizes are given selectively: once, few, many, or a class where the clone is expanded.

size: -
V: TRBV30
J: TRBJ1-2
D: TRBD1
CDR3: CAWSLWAGGIQRGYTF
DNA: TGTGCCTGGAGCCTTTGGGCAGGGGGAATTCAACGCGGCTACACCTTC

size: -
V: TRBV30
J: TRBJ2-1
D: -
CDR3: CAWSVNNEQFF
DNA: TGTGCCTGGAGTGTCAACAATGAGCAGTTCTTC

size: -
V: TRBV4-2
J: TRBJ2-1
D: -
CDR3: CASSQDGSGSNEQFF
DNA: TGTGCCAGCAGCCAAGATGGCAGTGGGTCCAATGAGCAGTTCTTC

size: -
V: TRBV7-7
J: TRBJ2-1
D: -
CDR3: CASSPGGSIYNEQFF
DNA: TGTGCCAGCAGCCCTGGCGGTTCTATCTACAATGAGCAGTTCTTC

size: -
V: TRBV4-3
J: TRBJ2-5
D: -
CDR3: CASSQDRGRGETQYF
DNA: TGCGCCAGCAGCCAAGATCGCGGCAGGGGTGAGACCCAGTACTTC

size: few
V: TRBV10-3
J: TRBJ1-3
D: -
CDR3: CAISAGDSGSGNTIYF
DNA: TGTGCCATCAGTGCAGGCGACAGCGGCTCTGGAAACACCATATATTTT

size: few
V: TRBV15
J: TRBJ1-4
D: TRBD1
CDR3: CATSREGQQNEKLFF
DNA: TGTGCCACCAGCAGAGAGGGACAGCAGAATGAAAAACTGTTTTTT

size: -
V: TRBV21-1
J: TRBJ2-5
D: -
CDR3: CASSKGAEGSPGAVGETQYF
DNA: TGTGCCAGCAGCAAAGGAGCGGAGGGCTCCCCGGGAGCGGTAGGAGAGACCCAGTACTTC

size: -
V: TRBV2
J: TRBJ2-2
D: -
CDR3: CASNQENTGELFF
DNA: TGTGCCAGCAATCAGGAGAACACCGGGGAGCTGTTTTTT

size: -
V: TRBV5-4
J: TRBJ2-3
D: -
CDR3: CASSLAADTQYF
DNA: TGTGCCAGCAGCTTGGCGGCGGATACGCAGTATTTT

size: -
V: TRBV5-4
J: TRBJ2-7
D: -
CDR3: CASSLASTQTYEQYF
DNA: TGTGCCAGCAGCTTGGCCTCGACTCAGACCTACGAGCAGTACTTC

size: -
V: TRBV28
J: TRBJ1-5
D: -
CDR3: CASRLQASNQPQHF
DNA: TGTGCCAGCAGATTACAGGCGAGCAACCAGCCCCAGCATTTT

size: few
V: TRBV10-3
J: TRBJ1-1
D: -
CDR3: CAIKGTYSNTEAFF
DNA: TGTGCCATCAAGGGGACTTATTCGAACACTGAAGCTTTCTTT

size: once
V: TRBV6-5
J: TRBJ2-3
D: -
CDR3: CASSYSNLAGLDTQYF
DNA: TGTGCCAGCAGTTACTCGAATCTGGCAGGGTTAGATACGCAGTATTTT

size: -
V: TRBV28
J: TRBJ1-2
D: TRBD1
CDR3: CASSFSRTGDYTF
DNA: TGTGCCAGCAGCTTTAGCAGGACAGGGGACTACACCTTC

size: few
V: TRBV28
J: TRBJ1-5
D: TRBD1
CDR3: CASSFETGGSQPQHF
DNA: TGTGCCAGCAGTTTCGAGACAGGGGGCAGTCAGCCCCAGCATTTT

size: few
V: TRBV20-1
J: TRBJ2-5
D: -
CDR3: CSARDVETQYF
DNA: TGCAGTGCTAGAGATGTGGAGACCCAGTACTTC

size: -
V: TRBV11-3
J: TRBJ1-3
D: -
CDR3: CASTPYPGTTRSGNTIYF
DNA: TGTGCCAGCACCCCATACCCCGGGACAACCCGCTCTGGAAACACCATATATTTT

size: -
V: TRBV15
J: TRBJ2-7
D: -
CDR3: CATSHSSAGSSYEQYF
DNA: TGTGCCACCAGCCACTCCTCAGCGGGTTCCTCCTACGAGCAGTACTTC

size: -
V: TRBV5-4
J: TRBJ2-3
D: -
CDR3: CASSLEGVDTQYF
DNA: TGTGCCAGCAGCTTGGAGGGGGTGGATACGCAGTATTTT

size: -
V: TRBV5-6
J: TRBJ1-1
D: -
CDR3: CASSFGQRHTEAFF
DNA: TGTGCCAGCAGCTTCGGACAGCGTCACACTGAAGCTTTCTTT

size: once
V: TRBV30
J: TRBJ2-3
D: TRBD1
CDR3: CASTGTGGDTQYF
DNA: TGTGCCTCCACCGGGACAGGGGGAGATACGCAGTATTTT

size: -
V: TRBV19
J: TRBJ2-7
D: TRBD2
CDR3: CASSATSGTYYEQYF
DNA: TGTGCCAGTAGTGCGACTAGCGGGACATACTACGAGCAGTACTTC

size: -
V: TRBV10-3
J: TRBJ2-5
D: -
CDR3: CAISGGLGRGFETQYF
DNA: TGTGCCATCAGTGGGGGACTGGGACGGGGCTTCGAGACCCAGTACTTC

size: -
V: TRBV4-3
J: TRBJ1-3
D: -
CDR3: CASSQGGAHGISGNTIYF
DNA: TGCGCCAGCAGCCAAGGGGGAGCCCACGGGATCTCTGGAAACACCATATATTTT

size: -
V: TRBV11-2
J: TRBJ2-2
D: -
CDR3: CASRRNTGELFF
DNA: TGTGCCAGCAGGAGGAACACCGGGGAGCTGTTTTTT

size: -
V: TRBV2
J: TRBJ1-4
D: -
CDR3: CASSEVEKLFF
DNA: TGTGCCAGCAGTGAGGTTGAAAAACTGTTTTTT

size: -
V: TRBV10-1
J: TRBJ2-3
D: -
CDR3: CASSGRYTDTQYF
DNA: TGCGCCAGCAGCGGGCGGTACACAGATACGCAGTATTTT

size: -
V: TRBV11-2
J: TRBJ2-2
D: TRBD1
CDR3: CASTPTGDSGSGELFF
DNA: TGTGCCAGCACCCCAACAGGGGATTCGGGTTCCGGGGAGCTGTTTTTT

size: -
V: TRBV7-9
J: TRBJ1-4
D: TRBD1
CDR3: CASSLKRQGNEKLFF
DNA: TGTGCCAGCAGCTTAAAACGACAGGGCAATGAAAAACTGTTTTTT

size: -
V: TRBV10-2
J: TRBJ2-2
D: -
CDR3: CASRTANTGELFF
DNA: TGCGCCAGCAGGACTGCGAACACCGGGGAGCTGTTTTTT

size: few
V: TRBV7-2
J: TRBJ2-3
D: -
CDR3: CASIIVGGSTDTQYF
DNA: TGTGCCAGCATTATAGTGGGCGGGAGCACAGATACGCAGTATTTT

size: -
V: TRBV7-9
J: TRBJ2-7
D: -
CDR3: CASSYSSYEQYF
DNA: TGTGCCAGCAGCTACAGCTCCTACGAGCAGTACTTC

size: -
V: TRBV2
J: TRBJ1-2
D: -
CDR3: CASSPGEGNGYTF
DNA: TGTGCCAGCAGCCCCGGAGAGGGAAATGGCTACACCTTC

size: once
V: TRBV11-2
J: TRBJ1-2
D: TRBD1
CDR3: CASSLRDSEGYTF
DNA: TGTGCCAGCAGCCTCCGGGACAGCGAAGGCTACACCTTC

size: -
V: TRBV10-3
J: TRBJ2-2
D: -
CDR3: CAISDRGAPTGELFF
DNA: TGTGCCATCAGTGATCGGGGGGCCCCCACCGGGGAGCTGTTTTTT

size: few
V: TRBV6-5
J: TRBJ2-7
D: -
CDR3: CASSYSGGLTYEQYF
DNA: TGTGCCAGCAGTTACTCGGGCGGACTAACCTACGAGCAGTACTTC

size: -
V: TRBV5-4
J: TRBJ1-1
D: -
CDR3: CASSLGSRNTEAFF
DNA: TGTGCCAGCAGCTTGGGCAGTAGAAACACTGAAGCTTTCTTT

size: -
V: TRBV6-5
J: TRBJ1-1
D: -
CDR3: CASINREASGTEAFF
DNA: TGTGCCAGCATTAACAGGGAGGCATCTGGGACTGAAGCTTTCTTT

size: -
V: TRBV5-1
J: TRBJ2-6
D: -
CDR3: CASSSDSGANVLTF
DNA: TGCGCCAGCAGCTCCGACTCTGGGGCCAACGTCCTGACTTTC

size: -
V: TRBV7-9
J: TRBJ2-3
D: -
CDR3: CASSLVQSTDTQYF
DNA: TGTGCCAGCTCACTAGTCCAAAGCACAGATACGCAGTATTTT

size: -
V: TRBV18
J: TRBJ2-3
D: -
CDR3: CASSPLPDTQYF
DNA: TGTGCCAGCTCACCACTTCCAGATACGCAGTATTTT

size: -
V: TRBV6-4
J: TRBJ1-2
D: -
CDR3: CASSDSRDLRGPYGYTF
DNA: TGTGCCAGCAGTGACAGCCGGGACCTGAGGGGCCCCTATGGCTACACCTTC

size: -
V: TRBV5-8
J: TRBJ2-3
D: TRBD2
CDR3: CASSRGLAGVDTQYF
DNA: TGTGCCAGCAGCCGCGGACTAGCGGGAGTGGATACGCAGTATTTT

size: -
V: TRBV19
J: TRBJ1-5
D: TRBD1
CDR3: CASSTSRTGGQPQHF
DNA: TGTGCCAGTAGTACCTCACGGACAGGGGGACAGCCCCAGCATTTT

size: -
V: TRBV19
J: TRBJ1-1
D: TRBD1
CDR3: CASSIQGGSSTEAFF
DNA: TGTGCCAGTAGTATCCAGGGGGGGTCTAGCACTGAAGCTTTCTTT

size: -
V: TRBV7-2
J: TRBJ1-1
D: -
CDR3: CASSLDNYEAFF
DNA: TGTGCCAGCAGCTTAGATAATTACGAAGCTTTCTTT

size: -
V: TRBV7-9
J: TRBJ1-1
D: TRBD1
CDR3: CASSVRQGAVAEAFF
DNA: TGTGCCAGCAGCGTACGACAGGGGGCGGTCGCTGAAGCTTTCTTT